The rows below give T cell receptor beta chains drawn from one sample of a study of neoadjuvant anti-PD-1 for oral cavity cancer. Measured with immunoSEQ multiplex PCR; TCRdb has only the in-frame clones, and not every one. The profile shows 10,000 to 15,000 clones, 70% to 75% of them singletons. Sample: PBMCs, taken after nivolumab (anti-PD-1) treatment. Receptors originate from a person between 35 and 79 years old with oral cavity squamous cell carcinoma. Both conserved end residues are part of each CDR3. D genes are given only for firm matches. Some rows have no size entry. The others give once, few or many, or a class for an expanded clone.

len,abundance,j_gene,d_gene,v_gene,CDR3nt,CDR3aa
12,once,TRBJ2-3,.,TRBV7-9,TGTGCCACTCGGATACTCACAGATACGCAGTATTTT,CATRILTDTQYF
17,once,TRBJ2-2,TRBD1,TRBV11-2,TGTGCCAGCAGCCCCGCCGCCGGGACAGTGAACACCGGGGAGCTGTTTTTT,CASSPAAGTVNTGELFF
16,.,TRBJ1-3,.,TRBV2,TGTGCCAGCAGTGAGGGCTTGGGAAACTCTGGAAACACCATATATTTT,CASSEGLGNSGNTIYF
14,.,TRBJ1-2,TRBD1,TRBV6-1,TGTGCCAGCAGGCTGACAGGGGGTGAAAATGGCTACACCTTC,CASRLTGGENGYTF
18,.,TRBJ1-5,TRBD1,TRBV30,TGTGCCTGGAGTGTAATGGGCAGGGGGGGATATAGCAATCAGCCCCAGCATTTT,CAWSVMGRGGYSNQPQHF
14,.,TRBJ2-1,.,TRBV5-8,TGTGCCAGCAGCTTGGTCCGGGTAGACAATGAGCAGTTCTTC,CASSLVRVDNEQFF
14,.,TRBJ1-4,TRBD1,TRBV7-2,TGTGCCAGCAGTTCCGGGACAGCAAATGAAAAACTGTTTTTT,CASSSGTANEKLFF
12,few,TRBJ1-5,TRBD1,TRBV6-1,TGTGCCAGCAGCGACACCGACAGGGTTCAGCATTTT,CASSDTDRVQHF
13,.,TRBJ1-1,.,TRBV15,TGTGCCACCAGCGGCAGGAAGGGCACTGAAGCTTTCTTT,CATSGRKGTEAFF
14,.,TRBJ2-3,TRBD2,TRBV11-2,TGTGCCAGCAGACACATAGCGGGTCGGGATACGCAGTATTTT,CASRHIAGRDTQYF
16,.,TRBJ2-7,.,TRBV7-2,TGTGCCAGCAGCTTAGGACCCAACATAGAAGTCTACGAGCAGTACTTC,CASSLGPNIEVYEQYF
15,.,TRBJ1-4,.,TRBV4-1,TGCGCCAGCAGCCTGCCACAATCAACTAATGAAAAACTGTTTTTT,CASSLPQSTNEKLFF
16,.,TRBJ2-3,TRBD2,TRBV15,TGTGCCACCAGCAGAGGGGCTAGCGGAGGCACAGATACGCAGTATTTT,CATSRGASGGTDTQYF
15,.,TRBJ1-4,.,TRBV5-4,TGTGCCAGCAGCTTGCGCGACAGTATTAATGAAAAACTGTTTTTT,CASSLRDSINEKLFF
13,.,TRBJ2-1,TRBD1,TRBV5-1,TGCGCCAGCAGAAGGGACAGCTACAATGAGCAGTTCTTC,CASRRDSYNEQFF
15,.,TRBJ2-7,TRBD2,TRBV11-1,TGTGCCAGCAGCCCTGGGACTAGCGGGAGTTACGAGCAGTACTTC,CASSPGTSGSYEQYF
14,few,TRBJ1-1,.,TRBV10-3,TGTGCCACTAAGGGGCCCCTGATCGACACTGAAGCTTTCTTT,CATKGPLIDTEAFF
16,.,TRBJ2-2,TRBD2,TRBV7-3,TGTGCCAGCAGCTTAATAGCGGGGGCCAACACCGGGGAGCTGTTTTTT,CASSLIAGANTGELFF
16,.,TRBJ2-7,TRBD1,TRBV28,TGTGCCAGCAGATCAACCGGGACAGCCGTTGAGGGCGAGCAGTACTTC,CASRSTGTAVEGEQYF
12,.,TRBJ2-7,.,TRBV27,TGTGCCAGCAGGCGCGGGGTATACGAGCAGTACTTC,CASRRGVYEQYF
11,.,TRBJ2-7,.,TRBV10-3,TGTGCCATCCGACAGTCCTACGAGCAGTACTTC,CAIRQSYEQYF
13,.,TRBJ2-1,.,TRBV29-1,TGCAGCGGGTCAGGACTGTCCTACAATGAGCAGTTCTTC,CSGSGLSYNEQFF
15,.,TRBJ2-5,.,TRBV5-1,TGCGCCAGCAGCCCAAACGCTGGACAGAGGGAGACCCAGTACTTC,CASSPNAGQRETQYF
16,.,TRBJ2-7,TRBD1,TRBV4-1,TGCGCCAGCAGCCTAGGCCTAAGGACAGGCTACAACGAGCAGTACTTC,CASSLGLRTGYNEQYF
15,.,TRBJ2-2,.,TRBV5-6,TGTGCCAGCAGCTTTTCTTCAGGGGTGGCCGGGGAGCTGTTTTTT,CASSFSSGVAGELFF
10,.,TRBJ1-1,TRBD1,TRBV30,TGTGCCTGGACAGGGGGCCAAACTTTCTTT,CAWTGGQTFF
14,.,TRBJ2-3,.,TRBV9,TGTGCCAGCAGCCCAAGGAGTCCCCCAGATACGCAGTATTTT,CASSPRSPPDTQYF
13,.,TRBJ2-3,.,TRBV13,TGTGCCAGCAGCTTACCTGGCACAGATACGCAGTATTTT,CASSLPGTDTQYF
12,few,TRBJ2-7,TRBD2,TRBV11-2,TGTGCCACCGGCGGGGGAGGGTACGAGCAGTACTTC,CATGGGGYEQYF
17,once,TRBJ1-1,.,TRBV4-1,TGCGCCAGCAGCCCGATCGGGCGTACAGGATTGAACACTGAAGCTTTCTTT,CASSPIGRTGLNTEAFF
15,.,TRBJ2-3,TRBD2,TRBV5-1,TGCGCCAGCAGCTTATCGCGGGAGGGCAGCGATACGCAGTATTTT,CASSLSREGSDTQYF
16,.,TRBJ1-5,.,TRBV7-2,TGTGCCAGCAGTCGCGGGGGGTCCCCACGGGGACAGCCCCAGCATTTT,CASSRGGSPRGQPQHF
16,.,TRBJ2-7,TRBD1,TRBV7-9,TGTGCCAGCAGGGGACCCGACAGGGAAAACTCCTACGAGCAGTACTTC,CASRGPDRENSYEQYF
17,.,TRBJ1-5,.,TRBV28,TGTGCCAGCAGTTTAACGCTTTCGCAATATAGCAATCAGCCCCAGCATTTT,CASSLTLSQYSNQPQHF
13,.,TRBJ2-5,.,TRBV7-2,TGTGCCAGCAGCTTAGTAAGCCAAGAGACCCAGTACTTC,CASSLVSQETQYF